This paragraph covers one T cell receptor beta chain sequence. The antigen is unknown. Measured with immunoSEQ multiplex PCR; TCRdb has only the in-frame clones, and not every one. The data contain about 120,000 clones, 85% to 90% of them seen just once; the ten biggest clones take up around 0.55%. CDR3 length: 14 residues. V was cut by 4 bases and J by 5 bases, with 14 bases left in between. The germline gives CDR1 SGHTA, CDR2 FQGNSA. The data were obtained in a study of OX40 agonist ivuxolimab in advanced cancers. Study-wide results and caveats: Blood T cells, both CD4+ and CD8+, expanded clonally by week 6 at 0.1 to 3.0 mg/kg.

Sequences were derived from CD4+ or CD8+ T cells sorted from blood, sampled in a trial of the OX40 agonist ivuxolimab. This TCR was recovered from an adult with an advanced solid tumor such as melanoma, head and neck, liver or kidney cancer. The rearrangement joins TRBV7-2 to TRBJ2-5; possible D gene TRBD2, 6 bases. In DNA, the CDR3 is TGTGCCAGCAGCTCCCGGGGGATTCGGGAGACCCAGTACTTC. The encoded protein is CASSSRGIRETQYF.